These T cell receptor beta chains were read from a single sample in a study of T cells in Graves' hyperthyroidism and ophthalmopathy. Via MiXCR, TCRdb re-called the multiplex PCR reads, giving one row per CDR3 protein. Of 550,000 to 850,000 distinct CDR3 sequences detected, over 15% appear once; the ten largest clones hold around 17%. Sequencing was performed on blood. The receptors stem from a woman aged 45-65 years with Graves' hyperthyroidism that later progressed to Graves' ophthalmopathy. Each CDR3 is given with its conserved first and last residue. The D gene is left open where the match is weak. Clone size is given for some rows only: seen once, a few or many times, or a class if the clone is expanded.

J: TRBJ1-2
length: 16
D: NA
V: TRBV19
size: few
CDR3: CASKPPPTVMNYGYTF
DNA: TGTGCCAGTAAACCCCCGCCGACAGTTATGAACTATGGCTACACCTTC

J: TRBJ2-7
length: 11
D: NA
V: TRBV20-1
size: NA
CDR3: CSALRGNEQYF
DNA: TGCAGTGCACTACGTGGGAACGAGCAGTACTTC

J: TRBJ2-3
length: 15
D: NA
V: TRBV10-3
size: NA
CDR3: CAISAHGGPPDTQYF
DNA: TGTGCCATCAGCGCACACGGGGGCCCCCCAGATACGCAGTATTTT

J: TRBJ1-3
length: 13
D: NA
V: TRBV5-6
size: once
CDR3: CASSLAPGNTIYF
DNA: TGTGCCAGCAGCTTGGCCCCAGGGAACACCATATATTTT

J: TRBJ1-6
length: 13
D: NA
V: TRBV20-1
size: many
CDR3: CSARGTEVSPLHF
DNA: TGCAGTGCTAGAGGGACTGAAGTTTCACCCCTCCACTTT

J: TRBJ1-2
length: 12
D: NA
V: TRBV5-1
size: NA
CDR3: CASSAGSYDYTF
DNA: TGCGCCAGCAGCGCGGGATCGTACGACTACACCTTC

J: TRBJ1-5
length: 14
D: NA
V: TRBV25-1
size: NA
CDR3: CASSLGGSRQPQHF
DNA: TGTGCCAGCTCCCTGGGGGGGTCGAGGCAGCCCCAGCATTTT

J: TRBJ2-2
length: 13
D: NA
V: TRBV12-3/TRBV12-4
size: NA
CDR3: CASSPQGIGELFF
DNA: TGTGCCAGCAGTCCACAGGGTATCGGGGAGCTGTTTTTT

J: TRBJ2-5
length: 14
D: NA
V: TRBV27
size: NA
CDR3: CASSFVGRPETQYF
DNA: TGTGCCAGCAGTTTTGTGGGGCGTCCAGAGACCCAGTACTTC

J: TRBJ2-6
length: 16
D: NA
V: TRBV5-6
size: NA
CDR3: CASSNLESSGANVLTF
DNA: TGTGCCAGCAGCAATTTGGAGAGCTCTGGGGCCAACGTCCTGACTTTC

J: TRBJ2-2
length: 17
D: TRBD2
V: TRBV5-1
size: NA
CDR3: CASSGPPGSGGTGELFF
DNA: TGCGCCAGCAGCGGTCCCCCGGGTAGCGGGGGCACCGGGGAGCTGTTTTTT